This T cell receptor beta chain stems from a study of CD8+ T cells in alopecia areata. Study-wide background: For 6 to 18 months, tofacitinib was taken, and 6 months off drug followed. Findings and limits, study-wide: In blood and scalp, many expanded lesional clones persisted during tofacitinib. Possibly because of HLA-related factors, TCR sharing was less clear across patients than in mice. Scalp lesions, especially in alopecia totalis/universalis, had higher clonality than normal scalp.

As concerns this clone: Its antigen is undetermined.

RNA extraction was followed by reverse transcription into cDNA, which acted as the sequencing template. Measured with immunoSEQ multiplex PCR; TCRdb has only the in-frame clones, and not every one. In the table there are 150,000 to 200,000 clones, 60% of which are singletons. Trimming shortened V by 4 bases and J by 4 bases, and 16 bases separated the two germline ends. Germline V gene data show CDR1 as GTSNPN and CDR2 as SVGIG (reference sequence). The CDR3 has 14 amino acids. Treatment in this sample: oral pan-JAK inhibitor, 5-10 mg twice daily. The clonotype was recovered from a human donor with alopecia areata. This sequence joins TRBV30 and TRBJ1-1; possible D gene TRBD1, 6 bases. The starting material was CD4+ T cells sorted from blood, obtained at week 24, from a patient treated with tofacitinib. The CDR3 coding sequence is TGTGCCTGGAACGGGGGCGCGGACGTCACTGAAGCTTTCTTT. Its protein product is CAWNGGADVTEAFF.